Presented here are 14 T cell receptor beta chains from one specimen sequenced in a study of CD4 T cells in relation to SARS-CoV-2 and coronaviruses. Produced via immunoSEQ multiplex PCR; TCRdb's table is partial and in-frame only. The table includes tens of thousands of clones, 75% to 90% detected once. Their target antigens are unknown. Sequenced: naive CD4+ T cells from PBMCs, cultured in vitro. Subset here: naive CD4+ T cells isolated by negative enrichment. These receptors were taken from an adult with COVID-19.

The rearrangement links TRBV7-3 to TRBJ2-3; TRBD2 agrees at 11 bases. The CDR3 covers 16 residues. Germline V gene sequence: CDR1 SGHTA, CDR2 FQGTGA. Germline trimming cut 1 base from V and 5 bases from J; bases unmatched to any gene: 5. The CDR3 DNA reads as TGTGCCAGCAGCTTAAGCCTAGCGGGGGGCGAAGATACGCAGTATTTT. It is translated as CASSLSLAGGEDTQYF.

The chain combines TRBV25-1 with TRBJ2-3; weak D call: TRBD2 (5 bases). Trimming shortened V by 5 bases and J by 1 base, and 16 bases separated the two germline ends. Germline values: CDR1 MGHDK, CDR2 SYGVNS. The CDR3 sequence is 16 residues long. CDR3 sequence reads: CASSNGLDDRTDTQYF. DNA for the CDR3: TGTGCCAGCAGTAACGGACTGGATGATCGCACAGATACGCAGTATTTT.

This chain joins TRBV5-1 and TRBJ2-1; 15 bases are a match to TRBD2. Germline trimming cut 6 bases from V and 3 bases from J; bases unmatched to any gene: 10. This CDR3 has 18 amino acids. Germline assignment: CDR1 SGHRS and CDR2 YFSETQ. This CDR3 reads CASTMGLAGGLLYNEQFF. CDR3 sequence (DNA): TGCGCCAGCACCATGGGACTAGCGGGAGGCCTACTCTACAATGAGCAGTTCTTC.

The chain recombines TRBV28 with TRBJ2-7, with D possibly TRBD2 on 5 matching bases. V lost 5 bases to trimming and J lost 2 bases, with 7 bases between them. CDR1 is MDHEN, CDR2 SYDVKM, per germline. The CDR3 totals 12 residues. The CDR3 nucleotides are TGTGCCAGCAGTCACGGGACCTACGAGCAGTACTTC. It codes for CASSHGTYEQYF. The full variable domain, rest sourced from reference TRBV28 and TRBJ2-7, is DVKVTQSSRYLVKRTGEKVFLECVQDMDHENMFWYRQDPGLGLRLIYFSYDVKMKEKGDIPEGYSVSREKKERFSLILESASTNQTSMYLCASSHGTYEQYFGPGTRLTVT.

V gene TRBV5-1 combines with J gene TRBJ2-5, with 14 bases aligning to TRBD2. Looked up from germline, CDR1 is SGHRS and CDR2 is YFSETQ. The V and J ends lost 3 bases and 5 bases, in that order; junction bases with no gene match: 6. The CDR3 is 16 residues long. This CDR3 is CASSWGLAGETETQYF. The CDR3 bases are TGCGCCAGCAGCTGGGGACTAGCGGGAGAAACGGAGACCCAGTACTTC.

The chain carries TRBV7-2 and TRBJ1-2, with 10 bases identical to TRBD1. This CDR3 is built from 13 residues. J gave up 5 bases and V 3 bases, and 0 bases lay outside the gene matches. Per the germline V gene, CDR1 is SGHTA and CDR2 is FQGNSA. The CDR3 is CASSLDRGYGYTF. The DNA for the CDR3 is TGTGCCAGCAGCTTGGACAGGGGGTATGGCTACACCTTC.

The chain carries TRBV11-3 and TRBJ2-3, with 9 bases matching TRBD1. Germline trimming cut 5 bases from V and 3 bases from J; bases unmatched to any gene: 6. CDR1 and CDR2 (germline): SGHNT, YENEEA. The CDR3 extends over 15 amino acids. The CDR3 DNA sequence: TGTGCCAGCAGCCCTGGGACAGGGAGGACAGATACGCAGTATTTT. Its protein is CASSPGTGRTDTQYF.

The chain carries TRBV28 and TRBJ1-5, with D unresolved. Trimming left V 3 bases short and J 1 base short, with 13 bases between. The CDR3 has 16 amino acids. Germline V gives CDR1 MDHEN, CDR2 SYDVKM. Here the CDR3 DNA reads TGTGCCAGCAGTTTTTTTGGGATTTGGAGCAATCAGCCCCAGCATTTT. It specifies CASSFFGIWSNQPQHF.

V gene TRBV6-5 combines with J gene TRBJ2-5; 8 nucleotides line up with TRBD1. J gave up 2 bases and V 4 bases, and 6 bases lay outside the gene matches. The CDR3 covers 15 residues. Germline lookup yields CDR1 MNHEY and CDR2 SVGAGI. CDR3 protein: CASSSQGAVQETQYF. The CDR3 DNA reads as TGTGCCAGCAGTTCTCAGGGGGCTGTACAAGAGACCCAGTACTTC.

The rearrangement links TRBV27 to TRBJ2-1; 12 bases are shared with TRBD2. The germline V gene has CDR1 MNHEY and CDR2 SMNVEV (reference sequence). The V and J ends lost 5 bases and 7 bases, in that order; junction bases with no gene match: 9. The CDR3 consists of 16 residues. The CDR3 spells CASSGASGRAGNEQFF. The CDR3 DNA reads TGTGCCAGCAGTGGGGCTAGCGGGAGGGCCGGTAATGAGCAGTTCTTC.

This clone was picked up a small number of times. The gene calls are TRBV7-9 and TRBJ2-1; TRBD2 agrees at 11 bases. This CDR3 is 16 amino acids long. The V and J ends lost 3 bases and 3 bases, in that order; junction bases with no gene match: 4. CDR1 and CDR2 (germline): SEHNR, FQNEAQ (reference sequence). CDR3 residues: CASSLVGLAGYNEQFF. The CDR3 DNA follows: TGTGCCAGCAGCTTGGTAGGACTAGCGGGCTACAATGAGCAGTTCTTC.

This chain connects TRBV12-3 or TRBV12-4 to TRBJ2-2; D uncertain. The CDR3 is 11 amino acids. The germline V and J ends were trimmed by 5 bases and 5 bases, with 3 bases remaining between them. DNA of the CDR3: TGTGCCAGCAGTGAGACCGGGGAGCTGTTTTTT. The encoded protein is CASSETGELFF.

The chain couples TRBV20-1 to TRBJ2-1, with 8 bases matching TRBD2. CDR3 length equals 14 residues. V lost 6 bases to trimming and J lost 2 bases; unmatched junction nucleotides: 6. CDR1 is DFQATT, CDR2 SNEGSKA, per germline (reference sequence). CDR3 region: CSASKRGPYNEQFF. The CDR3, as DNA: TGCAGTGCCAGTAAGCGGGGGCCCTACAATGAGCAGTTCTTC.

The sample holds a few counts of this clone. The V call is TRBV4-1, the J call TRBJ2-7; 7 bases align to TRBD2. V lost 0 bases, J lost 3 bases, and 2 bases stayed unmatched. CDR1 is MGHRA, CDR2 YSYEKL, per germline. CDR3 length equals 14 residues. For the CDR3, the DNA is TGCGCCAGCAGCCAAGAACTAGCGCTCTACGAGCAGTACTTC. Translation gives CASSQELALYEQYF.